Listed here is a single TCR beta chain. What it binds is not known. The data were taken from a study of Tregs in tolerant kidney transplant recipients. V gave up 0 bases and J gave up 3 bases, with 13 bases separating them. The CDR3 runs to 16 residues. CDR1 is SGHNT, CDR2 YYREEE, per germline (reference sequence). Unstimulated Tregs (CD4+CD25+CD127-) and CD4+CD25- non-Tregs were sorted from PBMCs. The method was immunoSEQ multiplex PCR; TCRdb's version includes in-frame clones alone and lacks a portion of them. The table shows around 50,000 clones, with over 70% occurring only once. Study-wide results and limits: Findings come from small patient numbers and require larger validation. This study did not directly address biological reproducibility. Activated donor B cell expansion appeared to reveal the most relevant donor-specific TCRbeta repertoire.

J is TRBJ1-3 and V is TRBV5-4; TRBD1 is a possible D gene (5 bases). Material: CD4+ T cells from blood. The TCR comes from a human donor in good health. This chain's CDR3 is CASSLGGDQYGNTIYF. Written as DNA, the CDR3 is TGTGCCAGCAGCTTGGGTGGGGACCAATATGGAAACACCATATATTTT.